This T cell receptor beta chain was observed in a study of tumor-infiltrating lymphocytes in primary liver carcinoma. Overall study context: Aged between 30 and 69 years, the patients were men and women. Samples produced roughly 3.65 to 7.5 million productive TCRbeta reads, comparable across tissue types.

cDNA specific to TCR beta was made from 450 to 650 ng of total RNA, with a constant-region primer employed for priming. Three nested multiplex PCR rounds of slightly modified ARM-PCR generated TCR beta libraries. A C-beta reverse primer was combined with TRBV1-TRBV30 forward primers in the first two PCR rounds, and each round had around 10 cycles. TCRdb fed the multiplex PCR reads into MiXCR, producing one record per CDR3 protein. The sample has approximately 300,000 distinct CDR3 sequences; 55% to 65% are singletons. As concerns this clonotype: Its antigen remains unidentified.

Unsorted whole blood supplied the RNA, and germline DNA was extracted too. Preoperatively, roughly 4 milliliters of peripheral blood were collected. The CDR3 runs to 15 residues. Per the germline V gene, CDR1 is SGHRS and CDR2 is YFSETQ. Between the trimmed V and J ends, which lost 4 bases and 6 bases, there was a span of 16 bases. Study results and limitations: Compared with tumor region pairs, tumor-adjacent and tumor-blood pairs overlapped less.

The sample taken for sequencing was peripheral blood. The receptor's source is a man aged 35-49 years with primary liver carcinoma and hepatitis B virus infection. The chain combines TRBV5-1 with TRBJ2-2; the D gene could be TRBD1 or TRBD2 (5 bases each). DNA for the CDR3: TGCGCCAGCAGCAGCCGGGGCCGCGCGTCCGGGGAGCTGTTTTTT. It codes for CASSSRGRASGELFF.